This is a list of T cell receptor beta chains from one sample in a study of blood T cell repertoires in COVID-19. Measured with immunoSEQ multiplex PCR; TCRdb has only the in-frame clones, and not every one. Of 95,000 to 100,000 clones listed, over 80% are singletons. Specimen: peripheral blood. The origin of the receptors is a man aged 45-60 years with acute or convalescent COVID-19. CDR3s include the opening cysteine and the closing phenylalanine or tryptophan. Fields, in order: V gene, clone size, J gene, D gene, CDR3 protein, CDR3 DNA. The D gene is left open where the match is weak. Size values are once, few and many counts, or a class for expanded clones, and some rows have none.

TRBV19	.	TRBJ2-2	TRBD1	CASTTRGRTGELFF	TGTGCCAGTACCACCAGGGGGCGCACCGGGGAGCTGTTTTTT
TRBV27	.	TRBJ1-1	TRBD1	CASRTGVGTEAFF	TGTGCCAGCAGAACAGGGGTGGGGACTGAAGCTTTCTTT
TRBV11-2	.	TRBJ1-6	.	CASSSLDQDSPLHF	TGTGCCAGCAGCTCGCTTGACCAGGATTCACCCCTCCACTTT
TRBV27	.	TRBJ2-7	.	CASSEAGVQPYEQYF	TGTGCCAGCAGCGAGGCAGGGGTTCAACCCTACGAGCAGTACTTC
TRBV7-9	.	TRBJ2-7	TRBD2	CASSFLPGGEQYF	TGTGCCAGCAGCTTTTTGCCGGGGGGCGAGCAGTACTTC
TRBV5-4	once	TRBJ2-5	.	CASSSDTGSAQYF	TGTGCCAGCAGCTCGGATACAGGGTCAGCCCAGTACTTC
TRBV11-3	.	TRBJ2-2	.	CASSLDTVNTGELFF	TGTGCCAGCAGCTTGGACACCGTGAACACCGGGGAGCTGTTTTTT
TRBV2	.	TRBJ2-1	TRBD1	CASRVGQAWGNEQFF	TGTGCCAGCAGGGTGGGACAGGCGTGGGGCAATGAGCAGTTCTTC
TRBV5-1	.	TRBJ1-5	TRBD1	CASSWGTVSNQPQHF	TGCGCCAGCAGCTGGGGGACAGTGAGCAATCAGCCCCAGCATTTT
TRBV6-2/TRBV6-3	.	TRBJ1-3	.	CASSRQYGNTIYF	TGTGCCAGCAGTAGACAGTACGGAAACACCATATATTTT
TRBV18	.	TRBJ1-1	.	CASSSLRRTDNRASTEAFF	TGTGCCAGCTCGTCTCTCAGGCGGACAGACAACCGGGCCTCCACTGAAGCTTTCTTT
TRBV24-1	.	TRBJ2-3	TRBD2	CATSAASGRDTQYF	TGTGCCACCAGTGCGGCTAGCGGAAGGGATACGCAGTATTTT
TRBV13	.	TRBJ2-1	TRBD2	CASSLARGSYNEQFF	TGTGCCAGCAGCTTAGCGCGGGGGTCCTACAATGAGCAGTTCTTC
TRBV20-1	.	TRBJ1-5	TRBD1	CSASQGARGNQPQHF	TGCAGTGCTAGTCAGGGGGCTCGGGGCAATCAGCCCCAGCATTTT
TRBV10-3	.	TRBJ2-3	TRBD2	CAIRGGDTQYF	TGTGCCATCAGGGGGGGGGATACGCAGTATTTT
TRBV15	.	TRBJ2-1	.	CATSSSSYNEQFF	TGTGCCACCAGCAGCTCCTCCTACAATGAGCAGTTCTTC
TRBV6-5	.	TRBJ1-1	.	CASSKEVTTEAFF	TGTGCCAGCAGTAAGGAGGTGACGACTGAAGCTTTCTTT
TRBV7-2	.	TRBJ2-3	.	CASSHSGGTDTQYF	TGTGCCAGCAGCCACTCAGGGGGCACAGATACGCAGTATTTT
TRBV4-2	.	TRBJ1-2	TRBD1	CASSQVKQGTYGYTF	TGTGCCAGCAGCCAAGTGAAACAGGGGACCTATGGCTACACCTTC
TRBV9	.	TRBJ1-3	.	CASSVAGSSGNTIYF	TGTGCCAGCAGCGTAGCGGGGAGCTCTGGAAACACCATATATTTT